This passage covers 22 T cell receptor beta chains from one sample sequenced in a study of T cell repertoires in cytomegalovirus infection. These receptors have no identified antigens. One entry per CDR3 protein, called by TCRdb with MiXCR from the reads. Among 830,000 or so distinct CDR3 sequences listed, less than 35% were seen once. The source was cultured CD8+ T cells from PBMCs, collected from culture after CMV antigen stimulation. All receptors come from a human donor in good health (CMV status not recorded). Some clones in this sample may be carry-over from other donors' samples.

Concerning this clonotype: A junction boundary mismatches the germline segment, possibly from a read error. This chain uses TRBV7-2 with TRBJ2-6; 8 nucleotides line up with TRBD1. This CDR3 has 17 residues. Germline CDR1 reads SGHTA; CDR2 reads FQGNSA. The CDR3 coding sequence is TGTGCCAGCAGTTCCCAGGGGGCGTATTCTGGGGTCAACGTCCTGACTTTC. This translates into CASSSQGAYSGVNVLTF.

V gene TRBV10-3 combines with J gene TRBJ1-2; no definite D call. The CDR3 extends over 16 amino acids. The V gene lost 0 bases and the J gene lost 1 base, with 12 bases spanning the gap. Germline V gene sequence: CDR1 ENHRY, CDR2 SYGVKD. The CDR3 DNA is TGTGCCATCAGTGAGTCTGAAGACGCCATTAACTATGGCTACACCTTC. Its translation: CAISESEDAINYGYTF.

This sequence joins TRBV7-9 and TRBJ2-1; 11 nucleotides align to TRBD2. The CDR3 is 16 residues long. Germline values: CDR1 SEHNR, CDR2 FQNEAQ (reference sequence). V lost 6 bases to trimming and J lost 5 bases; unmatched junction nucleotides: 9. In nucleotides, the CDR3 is TGTGCCAGCAGGCCGCCTCTAGCGGGGGGACACAATGAGCAGTTCTTC. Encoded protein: CASRPPLAGGHNEQFF.

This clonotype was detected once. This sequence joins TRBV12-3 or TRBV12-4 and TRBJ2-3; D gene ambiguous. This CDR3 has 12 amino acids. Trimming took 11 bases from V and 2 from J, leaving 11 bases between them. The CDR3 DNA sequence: TGTGCCTCTCGGGCAGACACAGATACGCAGTATTTT. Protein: CASRADTDTQYF.

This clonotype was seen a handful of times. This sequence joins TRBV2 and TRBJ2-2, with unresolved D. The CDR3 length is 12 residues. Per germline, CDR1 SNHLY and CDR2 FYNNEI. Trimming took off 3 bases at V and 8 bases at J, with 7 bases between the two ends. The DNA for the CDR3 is TGTGCCAGCAGTGAGAACGGAGGGGAGCTGTTTTTT. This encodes CASSENGGELFF.

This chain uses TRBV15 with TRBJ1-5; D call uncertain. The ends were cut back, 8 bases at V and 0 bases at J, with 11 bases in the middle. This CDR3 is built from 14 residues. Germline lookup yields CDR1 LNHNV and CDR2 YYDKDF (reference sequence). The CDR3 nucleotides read TGTGCCACCCGTACCCATTATAGCAATCAGCCCCAGCATTTT. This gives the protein CATRTHYSNQPQHF.

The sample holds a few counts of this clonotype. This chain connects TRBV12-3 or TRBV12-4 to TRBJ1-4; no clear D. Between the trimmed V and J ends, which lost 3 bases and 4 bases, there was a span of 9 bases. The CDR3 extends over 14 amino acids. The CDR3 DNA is TGTGCCAGCAGTTTCACAGCGGGTAATGAAAAACTGTTTTTT. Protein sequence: CASSFTAGNEKLFF.

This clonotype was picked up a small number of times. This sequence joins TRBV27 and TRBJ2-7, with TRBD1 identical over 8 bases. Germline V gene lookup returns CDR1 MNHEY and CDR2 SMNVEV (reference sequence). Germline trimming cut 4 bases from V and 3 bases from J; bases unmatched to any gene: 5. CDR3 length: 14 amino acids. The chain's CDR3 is CASSSGQGVYEQYF. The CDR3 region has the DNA TGTGCCAGCAGTTCCGGACAGGGAGTCTACGAGCAGTACTTC.

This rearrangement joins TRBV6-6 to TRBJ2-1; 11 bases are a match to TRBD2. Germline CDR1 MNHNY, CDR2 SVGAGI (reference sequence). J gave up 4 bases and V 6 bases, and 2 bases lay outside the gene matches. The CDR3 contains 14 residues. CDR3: CASRRTSGYNEQFF. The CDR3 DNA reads TGTGCCAGCAGGAGGACTAGCGGGTACAATGAGCAGTTCTTC.

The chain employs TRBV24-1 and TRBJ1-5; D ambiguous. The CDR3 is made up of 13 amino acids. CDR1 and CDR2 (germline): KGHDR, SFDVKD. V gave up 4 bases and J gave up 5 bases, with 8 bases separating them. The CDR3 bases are TGTGCCACCAGTGACCAACGCCATCAGCCCCAGCATTTT. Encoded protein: CATSDQRHQPQHF.

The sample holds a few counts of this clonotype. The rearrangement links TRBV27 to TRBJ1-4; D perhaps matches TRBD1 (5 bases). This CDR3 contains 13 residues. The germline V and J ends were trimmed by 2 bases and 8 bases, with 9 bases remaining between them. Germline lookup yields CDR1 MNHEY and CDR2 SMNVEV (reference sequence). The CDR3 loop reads CASSLDRFEKLFF. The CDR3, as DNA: TGTGCCAGCAGTTTAGACAGATTCGAAAAACTGTTTTTT.

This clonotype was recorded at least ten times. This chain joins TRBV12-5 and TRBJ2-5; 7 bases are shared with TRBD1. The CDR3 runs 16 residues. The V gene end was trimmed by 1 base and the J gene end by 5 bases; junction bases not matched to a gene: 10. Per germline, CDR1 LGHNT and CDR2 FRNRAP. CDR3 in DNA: TGTGCTAGTGGTTTGGGCCTCGACAGGGCTGGGGAGACCCAGTACTTC. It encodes CASGLGLDRAGETQYF.

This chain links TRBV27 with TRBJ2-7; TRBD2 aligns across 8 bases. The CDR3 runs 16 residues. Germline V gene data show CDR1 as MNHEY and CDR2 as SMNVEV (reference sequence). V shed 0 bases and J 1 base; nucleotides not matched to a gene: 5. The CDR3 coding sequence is TGTGCCAGCAGTTTATCCCCCCGGGGGGGATCCTACGAGCAGTACTTC. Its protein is CASSLSPRGGSYEQYF.

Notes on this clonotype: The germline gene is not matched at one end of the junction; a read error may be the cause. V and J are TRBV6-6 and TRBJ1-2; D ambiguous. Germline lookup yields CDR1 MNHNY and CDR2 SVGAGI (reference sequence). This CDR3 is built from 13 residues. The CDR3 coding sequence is TGTGCCAGCAGGCCACCGGGATTTTATGGCTACACCTTT. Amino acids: CASRPPGFYGYTF.

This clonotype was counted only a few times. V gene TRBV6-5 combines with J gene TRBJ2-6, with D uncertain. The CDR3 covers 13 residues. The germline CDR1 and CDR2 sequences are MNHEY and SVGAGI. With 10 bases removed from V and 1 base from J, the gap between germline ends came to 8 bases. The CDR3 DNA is TGTGCCACCCTGGGTTCTGGGGCCAACGTCCTGACTTTC. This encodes CATLGSGANVLTF.

CDR3 nucleotide sequence: TGTGCCAGCAGTTACTTGTATCTAGCGGGGGACACCGGGGAGCTGTTTTTT. It is translated as CASSYLYLAGDTGELFF. This chain connects TRBV6-2 or TRBV6-3 to TRBJ2-2, with 10 nucleotides matching TRBD2. The CDR3 loop spans 17 amino acids. Germline V gene sequence: CDR1 MNHEY, CDR2 SVGEGT. Trimming at V came to 1 base and at J to 3 bases, leaving 5 bases not matched to a gene.

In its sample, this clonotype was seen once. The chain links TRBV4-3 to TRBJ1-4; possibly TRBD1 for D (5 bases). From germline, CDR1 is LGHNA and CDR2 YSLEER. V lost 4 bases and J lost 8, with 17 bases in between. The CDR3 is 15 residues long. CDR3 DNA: TGCGCCAGCAGCCGGACGGACGGGGCCCACGAAAAACTGTTTTTT. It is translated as CASSRTDGAHEKLFF.

DNA for the CDR3: TGTGCCAGCAGCCGCCTCGGGCAGGGATACGAGCAGTACGTC. It translates to CASSRLGQGYEQYV. V usage is TRBV28 and J usage is TRBJ2-7, with D possibly TRBD1 on 5 matching bases. Germline CDR1 and CDR2: MDHEN and SYDVKM. The CDR3 consists of 14 residues. V gave up 6 bases and J gave up 4 bases, with 16 bases separating them.

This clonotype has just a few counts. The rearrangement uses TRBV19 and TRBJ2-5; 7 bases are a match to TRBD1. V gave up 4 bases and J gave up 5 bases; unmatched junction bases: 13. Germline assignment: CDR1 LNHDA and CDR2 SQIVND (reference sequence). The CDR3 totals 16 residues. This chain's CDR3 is CASSTRDRRIRETQYF. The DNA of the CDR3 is TGTGCCAGTAGTACCCGGGACAGAAGGATCCGGGAGACCCAGTACTTC.

In DNA, the CDR3 is TGTGCCAGCAGCTGGTTGGCGGGGGGGTACAATGAGCAGTTCTTC. Its translation: CASSWLAGGYNEQFF. The chain couples TRBV11-2 to TRBJ2-1, with TRBD2 identical over 9 bases. Germline V gene lookup returns CDR1 SGHAT and CDR2 FQNNGV. The V gene end was trimmed by 4 bases and the J gene end by 4 bases; junction bases not matched to a gene: 5. The CDR3 has 15 residues.

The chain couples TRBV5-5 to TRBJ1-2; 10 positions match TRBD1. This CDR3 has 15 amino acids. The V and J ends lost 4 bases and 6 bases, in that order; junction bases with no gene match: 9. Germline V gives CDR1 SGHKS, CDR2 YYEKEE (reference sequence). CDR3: CASSMYLDRGNGYTF. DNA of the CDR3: TGTGCCAGCAGCATGTATCTGGACAGGGGGAATGGCTACACCTTC.

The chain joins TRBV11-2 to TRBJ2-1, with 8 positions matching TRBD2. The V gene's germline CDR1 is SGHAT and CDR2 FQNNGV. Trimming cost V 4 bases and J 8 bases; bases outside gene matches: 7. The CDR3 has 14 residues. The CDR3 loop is CASSSGGGWDEQFF. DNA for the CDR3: TGTGCCAGCAGCTCTGGCGGGGGGTGGGATGAGCAGTTCTTC.